This passage covers 20 T cell receptor beta chains from one sample sequenced in a study of prognosis after radiotherapy for stage I lung cancer. Genomic DNA yielded TCR beta CDR3, amplified by two-round multiplex PCR. Amplification during the initial PCR round employed primers specific to each TRBV and TRBJ gene. MiXCR, run by TCRdb on the multiplex PCR reads, gives a single entry per CDR3 protein. The sample contains fewer than 25,000 distinct CDR3 sequences, around three fifths of which appear only once. Here the sequenced sample was PBMCs, taken before or after stereotactic body radiation therapy (not recorded which). The receptors originated from a donor at least 50 years old with non-small cell lung cancer.

This clonotype was found many times. The chain is built from TRBV5-6 and TRBJ1-1, with TRBD1 as a possible D gene (5 bases). CDR1 and CDR2 from the germline V gene are SGHDT and YYEEEE. The ends were cut back, 4 bases at V and 4 bases at J, with 11 bases in the middle. The length of the CDR3 is 13 residues. The CDR3 region is CASSAGGTTEAFF. CDR3 in DNA: TGTGCCAGCAGCGCCGGGGGTACCACTGAAGCTTTCTTT. The variable domain in full, completed from reference TRBV5-6 and TRBJ1-1, reads DAGVTQSPTHLIKTRGQQVTLRCSPKSGHDTVSWYQQALGQGPQFIFQYYEEEERQRGNFPDRFSGHQFPNYSSELNVNALLLGDSALYLCASSAGGTTEAFFGQGTRLTVV.

As concerns this clonotype: A far more abundant clone sits one base away, making this likely a read error. CDR3 bases: TGTGCCAGCAGGGTGGAGGAGGGGGTTAATGAGCAGTACTTC. It translates to CASRVEEGVNEQYF. The chain carries TRBV6-4 and TRBJ2-5; D may correspond to TRBD1 or TRBD2 (6 bases each). The CDR3 extends over 14 amino acids. Germline V CDR1 and CDR2: MRHNA, SNTAGT. Trimming pared 6 bases from V and 11 bases from J, leaving 22 bases between.

The genes are TRBV28 and TRBJ2-3; no clear D gene. Germline loops: CDR1 MDHEN, CDR2 SYDVKM. Trimming cost V 9 bases and J 6 bases, with 7 bases left between them. This CDR3 region has 10 residues. As DNA, the CDR3 is TGTGCCAGTCGAGCGGATACGCAGTATTTT. It translates to CASRADTQYF.

The rearrangement joins TRBV28 to TRBJ2-1; D is unclear. V was trimmed by 8 bases and J by 5 bases, leaving 16 bases between them. Germline lookup yields CDR1 MDHEN and CDR2 SYDVKM. The CDR3 totals 14 residues. CDR3 DNA: TGTGCCAGCCATAAGGTTGGCGTTAACAATGAGCAGTTCTTC. It encodes CASHKVGVNNEQFF.

As to this clonotype: A far larger clone lies a single base away; this is likely a read error. The genes are TRBV6-2 or TRBV6-3 and TRBJ2-5; the match to TRBD2 covers 11 bases. The V gene's germline CDR1 is MNHEY and CDR2 SVGEGT. The CDR3 covers 15 residues. V trimming: 5 bases; J trimming: 4 bases; junction bases outside the gene matches: 6. CDR3 residues: CASSELAGELETQYF. CDR3 in DNA: TGTGCCAGCAGTGAACTAGCGGGAGAGTTAGAGACCCAGTACTTC.

Concerning this clonotype itself: A much larger clone sits a single nucleotide away, making a read error possible. This rearrangement joins TRBV5-4 to TRBJ2-7, with D unclear. The CDR3 has 14 amino acids. Trimming removed 4 bases at V and 7 bases at J, with 18 bases between. Germline V gives CDR1 SGHNT, CDR2 YYREEE (reference sequence). CDR3 protein: CASSPSWVIREQYF. CDR3 coding DNA: TGTGCCAGCAGCCCCTCGTGGGTTATACGAGAGCAGTACTTC.

This chain connects TRBV20-1 to TRBJ1-5; TRBD1 is a possible D gene (5 bases). The length of the CDR3 is 13 residues. Trimming took off 7 bases at V and 5 bases at J, with 15 bases between the two ends. In germline, CDR1 is DFQATT, CDR2 SNEGSKA (reference sequence). CDR3 DNA: TGCAGTGTCGGGGGGAAGGGTCATCAGCCCCAGCATTTT. This gives the protein CSVGGKGHQPQHF.

This clonotype was seen repeatedly, ten times or more. CDR3 protein: CASSKRGHPEAFF. The CDR3 DNA is TGTGCCAGTAGTAAAAGGGGACACCCTGAAGCTTTCTTT. V usage is TRBV19 and J usage is TRBJ1-1, with D possibly matching TRBD1 (6 bases). This CDR3 region has 13 residues. Deletions cut 4 bases from V and 6 bases from J, with 12 bases between. The germline gives CDR1 LNHDA, CDR2 SQIVND (reference sequence).

In regard to this clonotype: This may stem from a read error, because a much larger clone lies one nucleotide away. The chain joins TRBV5-4 to TRBJ2-1, with D tentatively TRBD1 (6 bases). The V gene's germline CDR1 is SGHNT and CDR2 YYREEE (reference sequence). The CDR3 loop spans 15 amino acids. The CDR3 sequence is CASSQSQGSYDEQFF. The CDR3 nucleotides are TGTGCCAGCAGCCAATCTCAGGGGTCCTACGATGAGCAGTTCTTC.

Remarks on this clonotype: Given a far larger clone just one base away, this is likely a sequencing read error. The gene calls are TRBV6-5 and TRBJ2-2; tentative D call: TRBD1 (6 bases). The CDR3 length is 16 residues. V lost 2 bases to trimming and J lost 6 bases, with 16 bases between them. The germline V gene has CDR1 MNHEY and CDR2 SVGAGI. CDR3 loop: CASSYQRDMGSGELFF. In nucleotides, the CDR3 is TGTGCCAGCAGTTACCAACGGGACATGGGGTCCGGGGAGCTGTTTTTT.

As regards this clonotype: Its ends do not fully match the called genes, so a read error is possible. The V gene is TRBV19, the J gene TRBJ1-1; D is ambiguous. The CDR3 contains 13 residues. Germline V gene lookup returns CDR1 LNHDA and CDR2 SQIVND (reference sequence). CDR3: CVSSIDRCTEAFF. In nucleotides, the CDR3 is TGTGTCAGTAGTATAGATCGATGTACTGAAGCTTTCTTT.

As for this clonotype: A far larger clone differs by one base, so this is likely a read error. The J gene is TRBJ2-7, the V gene TRBV5-1, with D possibly TRBD2 on 6 matching bases. Germline V lookup: CDR1 SGHRS, CDR2 YFSETQ. V was pared by 0 bases and J by 7 bases, with 20 bases between. This CDR3 region has 16 residues. CDR3 sequence: CASSLAAGNSYNEQYF. Here the CDR3 DNA reads TGCGCCAGCAGCTTGGCGGCGGGAAACTCCTACAATGAGCAGTACTTC.

The V and J genes are TRBV20-1 and TRBJ2-5, with D maybe TRBD2 (6 bases). Per the germline V gene, CDR1 is DFQATT and CDR2 is SNEGSKA (reference sequence). CDR3 length equals 14 residues. Trimming cost V 8 bases and J 5 bases, with 21 bases left between them. The CDR3: CSSWTGVLPETQYF. CDR3 in DNA: TGCAGTTCTTGGACGGGAGTCCTCCCGGAGACCCAGTACTTC.

This chain connects TRBV20-1 to TRBJ2-7, with 9 positions matching TRBD2. Germline V gene sequence: CDR1 DFQATT, CDR2 SNEGSKA (reference sequence). CDR3 size: 14 residues. Trimming removed 1 base from V and 5 bases from J; junction bases left unmatched: 6. The CDR3 DNA reads as TGCAGTGCTAGAGCGGCTAGCGGGAACCACGAGCAGTACTTC. This gives the protein CSARAASGNHEQYF.

This clonotype has a handful of counts. No conserved phenylalanine or tryptophan is present at the end of the CDR3, so a read error is the likely explanation. The chain carries TRBV30 and TRBJ2-3; unclear D gene. V was pared by 2 bases and J by 2 bases, with 8 bases between. The CDR3 contains 13 residues. Per germline, CDR1 GTSNPN and CDR2 SVGIG (reference sequence). The CDR3 DNA sequence: TGTGCCTGGAGTCCCGGCTACACAGATACGCAGTATTCC. Translation: CAWSPGYTDTQYS.

This clonotype occurred many times. The chain combines TRBV19 with TRBJ2-7; the match to TRBD2 covers 10 bases. Germline CDR1 is LNHDA and CDR2 is SQIVND (reference sequence). Unmatched junction bases numbered 18, after V lost 4 bases and J lost 6 bases. This CDR3 has 18 residues. CDR3 sequence (DNA): TGTGCCAGTAGTACCCCAACCGGGACTAGCGAGTTTATCTCCGAGCAGTACTTC. It translates to CASSTPTGTSEFISEQYF.

As to this clonotype: Sequence at one end of the junction differs from germline and may be a read error. The rearrangement links TRBV20-1 to TRBJ2-5; weak D call: TRBD2 (6 bases). Germline V gene lookup returns CDR1 DFQATT and CDR2 SNEGSKA (reference sequence). The CDR3 length is 13 residues. The CDR3 nucleotides read TGCAGTGCCAGCAGATTGGTCCGGGAGACCAAGTACTTC. Translating it yields CSASRLVRETKYF.

The chain uses TRBV7-2 and TRBJ1-2; 7 bases are a match to TRBD1. V gave up 2 bases and J gave up 8 bases; unmatched junction bases: 2. The CDR3 has 12 residues. Germline CDR1 reads SGHTA; CDR2 reads FQGNSA. CDR3 residues: CASSLRGQGYTF. CDR3 DNA sequence: TGTGCCAGCAGCTTAAGGGGGCAAGGCTACACCTTC.

Relative to its sample, this clonotype is medium-sized. The chain is built from TRBV7-9 and TRBJ1-2; a possible D gene is TRBD1 (5 bases). The CDR3 has 15 amino acids. Germline-derived CDR1 and CDR2 are SEHNR and FQNEAQ (reference sequence). The V and J ends lost 5 bases and 0 bases respectively, with 13 bases between them. DNA of the CDR3: TGTGCCAGCAGCCACTCGGACAAAACTAACTATGGCTACACCTTC. Protein: CASSHSDKTNYGYTF.

Of note for this clonotype: Given a much more abundant clone one base away, this may be a read error. The gene calls are TRBV6-5 and TRBJ2-4; D gene ambiguous. The CDR3 is 17 residues long. The germline V and J ends were trimmed by 5 bases and 6 bases, with 23 bases remaining between them. The germline CDR1 and CDR2 sequences are MNHEY and SVGAGI. For the CDR3, the DNA is TGTGCCAGCAGTAACTACCCGCCGCGGACGTCCCCAAACATTCAGTACTTC. Its translation is CASSNYPPRTSPNIQYF.